This is a list of T cell receptor beta chains from one sample in a study of cytomegalovirus exposure and HLA in healthy donors. The data were produced by immunoSEQ multiplex PCR, yet TCRdb's version contains in-frame clones alone and is incomplete. Here the sample spans about 130,000 clones, about 73% being singletons. Sequencing was carried out using PBMCs. All receptors derive from a woman in her 50s in good health and CMV-seropositive. Both conserved end residues are part of each CDR3. D genes are given only for firm matches.

cdr3_length d_call j_call v_call cdr3_aa cdr3_nt
13 TRBD1 TRBJ1-2 TRBV7-9 CASSARQGDSYTF TGTGCCAGCAGCGCGAGACAGGGGGATAGCTACACCTTC
15 . TRBJ2-5 TRBV7-9 CASSPGVAVWETQYF TGTGCCAGCAGCCCGGGGGTGGCAGTCTGGGAGACCCAGTACTTC
13 TRBD2 TRBJ2-5 TRBV18 CASSSSGSETQYF TGTGCCAGCTCATCTAGCGGGTCAGAGACCCAGTACTTC
16 . TRBJ2-5 TRBV7-2 CASSPSRRQDQETQYF TGTGCCAGCAGCCCCTCAAGGCGACAGGACCAAGAGACCCAGTACTTC
16 TRBD1 TRBJ1-4 TRBV29-1 CRVDIGQGATNEKLFF TGCAGGGTTGATATAGGACAGGGTGCAACTAATGAAAAACTGTTTTTT
14 TRBD1 TRBJ1-5 TRBV19 CASRVTGGNQPQHF TGTGCCAGTAGGGTGACAGGGGGCAATCAGCCCCAGCATTTT
11 TRBD1 TRBJ1-1 TRBV6-5 CASSRQGTAFF TGTGCCAGCAGCCGACAGGGGACGGCTTTCTTT
14 TRBD1 TRBJ1-2 TRBV12-5 CASGGGTGGGGYTF TGTGCTAGTGGGGGAGGGACAGGCGGTGGTGGCTACACCTTC
14 . TRBJ2-1 TRBV7-8 CASSGGGPGNEQFF TGTGCCAGCAGCGGAGGCGGGCCCGGCAATGAGCAGTTCTTC
15 TRBD1 TRBJ2-3 TRBV27 CASSSSGGSTDTQYF TGTGCCAGCAGTTCCTCAGGGGGAAGCACAGATACGCAGTATTTT
12 . TRBJ1-2 TRBV7-9 CASSPVGGGYTF TGTGCCAGCAGCCCCGTCGGGGGTGGCTACACCTTC